The 20 T cell receptor beta chains presented below share a single source sample, sequenced in a study of blood T cell repertoires in COVID-19. Profiled with immunoSEQ multiplex PCR; TCRdb holds only in-frame clones, not every one. The data hold approximately 240,000 clones, with 83% observed a single time. Sequencing input: peripheral blood. These receptors originate from a human donor in a cohort sampled during active COVID-19.

The V and J genes are TRBV3-1 (or the pseudogene TRBV3-2) and TRBJ2-7; possible D gene TRBD2, 5 bases. V lost 1 base and J 4 bases, leaving 14 bases between the germline ends. Germline V lookup: CDR1 LGHDT, CDR2 YNNKEL (reference sequence). There are 15 residues in the CDR3. In DNA form, the CDR3 reads TGTGCCAGCAGCCAAGGTGTCAGTAGCGTATACGAGCAGTACTTC. Amino acids: CASSQGVSSVYEQYF.

The gene calls are TRBV28 and TRBJ1-6, with D perhaps TRBD1 (5 bases). This CDR3 comprises 14 residues. V was shortened by 5 bases and J by 7 bases, with 12 bases between the two germline ends. Germline V gives CDR1 MDHEN, CDR2 SYDVKM. The DNA for the CDR3 is TGTGCCAGCAGTAAAAGGGCAGGGAATTCACCCCTCCACTTT. As protein: CASSKRAGNSPLHF.

Only one count was recorded for this clone. This chain links TRBV6-1 with TRBJ1-5; a weak D match, TRBD1 (6 bases). The V end lost 4 bases, the J end lost 0 bases, and 16 bases lay between the germline ends. Per germline, CDR1 MNHNS and CDR2 SASEGT. This CDR3 has 17 amino acids. This CDR3 reads CASSVHYRDTSNQPQHF. The CDR3 DNA sequence: TGTGCCAGCAGTGTGCACTACCGGGACACTAGCAATCAGCCCCAGCATTTT.

The chain recombines TRBV6-5 with TRBJ1-5; D is uncertain. V was pared by 6 bases and J by 5 bases, with 11 bases between. Germline V gene lookup returns CDR1 MNHEY and CDR2 SVGAGI. This CDR3 is built from 13 residues. The CDR3 coding sequence is TGTGCCAGCAGCCCGGAGTCTTATCAGCCCCAGCATTTT. It translates to CASSPESYQPQHF.

This sequence joins TRBV19 and TRBJ1-5; D might be TRBD1 (5 bases). The CDR3 runs to 15 residues. V was shortened by 7 bases and J by 2 bases, with 15 bases between the two germline ends. Germline V gene sequence: CDR1 LNHDA, CDR2 SQIVND (reference sequence). CDR3 nucleotides: TGTGCCAGTATCCAAAAGGGGAGGGGCAATCAGCCCCAGCATTTT. It codes for CASIQKGRGNQPQHF.

The chain combines TRBV6-2 or TRBV6-3 with TRBJ2-3; TRBD2 aligns across 9 bases. The CDR3 has 15 amino acids. V lost 6 bases to trimming and J lost 3 bases; unmatched junction nucleotides: 7. CDR1 and CDR2 from the germline V gene are MNHEY and SVGEGT. This chain's CDR3 is CASSRLADETDTQYF. For the CDR3, the DNA is TGTGCCAGCAGCCGACTAGCGGACGAGACAGATACGCAGTATTTT.

The chain links TRBV19 to TRBJ2-1; the D gene is possibly TRBD1 (5 bases). The CDR3 is made up of 12 amino acids. Looked up from germline, CDR1 is LNHDA and CDR2 is SQIVND (reference sequence). V was cut by 5 bases and J by 6 bases, with 8 bases left in between. The CDR3 bases are TGTGCCAGTAGTCCTCAGGGCAATGAGCAGTTCTTC. It translates to CASSPQGNEQFF.

This clone was recorded only once. The chain recombines TRBV6-5 with TRBJ2-3; D possibly corresponds to TRBD2 (5 bases). Looked up from germline, CDR1 is MNHEY and CDR2 is SVGAGI. The ends were cut back, 0 bases at V and 0 bases at J, with 10 bases in the middle. CDR3 length: 16 residues. The CDR3 DNA reads as TGTGCCAGCAGTTACTCTGCCGGGATCAGCACAGATACGCAGTATTTT. The encoded protein is CASSYSAGISTDTQYF.

This clone was seen a handful of times. The genes are TRBV15 and TRBJ2-6; D remains ambiguous. The CDR3 runs to 15 residues. CDR1 and CDR2 from the germline V gene are LNHNV and YYDKDF (reference sequence). V lost 3 bases, J lost 4 bases, and 10 bases lay in between. The chain's CDR3 is CATSSRYSGANVLTF. The DNA of the CDR3 is TGTGCCACCAGCAGTCGGTATTCAGGGGCCAACGTCCTGACTTTC.

The chain has TRBV5-1 and TRBJ1-2; D gene ambiguous. Trimming cost V 2 bases and J 0 bases, with 17 bases left between them. From germline, CDR1 is SGHRS and CDR2 YFSETQ. The length of the CDR3 is 17 residues. The CDR3 loop reads CASSLGLIEAANYGYTF. The DNA for the CDR3 is TGCGCCAGCAGCTTAGGACTGATAGAGGCAGCTAACTATGGCTACACCTTC.

CDR3 in DNA: TGTGCCAGCAGCAAAGGACTAGCGGGGGGACCAAGTGTGGATACGCAGTATTTT. It specifies CASSKGLAGGPSVDTQYF. The J gene is TRBJ2-3, the V gene TRBV5-4, with 14 bases that match TRBD2. Germline V gene lookup returns CDR1 SGHNT and CDR2 YYREEE (reference sequence). CDR3 length: 18 amino acids. Trimming at V came to 4 bases and at J to 6 bases, leaving 13 bases not matched to a gene.

The rearrangement uses TRBV3-1 (or the pseudogene TRBV3-2) and TRBJ1-6; TRBD1 matches at 9 bases. The length of the CDR3 is 19 residues. V lost 3 bases to trimming and J lost 0 bases; unmatched junction nucleotides: 9. Germline loops: CDR1 LGHDT, CDR2 YNNKEL (reference sequence). Here the CDR3 DNA reads TGTGCCAGCAGCCAGGACCGGGACAGGGTTAGCTCCTATAATTCACCCCTCCACTTT. Its translation: CASSQDRDRVSSYNSPLHF.

The sample holds a few counts of this clone. This sequence joins TRBV5-1 and TRBJ1-4, with 10 positions matching TRBD1. This CDR3 has 15 amino acids. CDR1 SGHRS and CDR2 YFSETQ come from the germline V gene. With V trimmed by 2 bases and J by 6 bases, 4 bases remained unmatched. CDR3 protein: CASSFGGTGDEKLFF. As DNA, the CDR3 is TGCGCCAGCAGCTTCGGCGGGACAGGGGATGAAAAACTGTTTTTT.

This rearrangement joins TRBV10-1 to TRBJ2-7, with 7 bases matching TRBD2. With V trimmed by 5 bases and J by 3 bases, 7 bases remained unmatched. This CDR3 comprises 14 residues. CDR1 and CDR2 (germline): WNHNN, SYGVQD (reference sequence). The CDR3 coding sequence is TGCGCCAGCAGTAGGCGGGAGAGTGTCTACGAGCAGTACTTC. Protein sequence: CASSRRESVYEQYF.

This chain joins TRBV19 and TRBJ1-5; a weak D match, TRBD1 (5 bases). This CDR3 is 15 amino acids long. Germline CDR1 is LNHDA and CDR2 is SQIVND (reference sequence). V was cut by 6 bases and J by 2 bases, with 14 bases left in between. CDR3 residues: CASSDVGAGNQPQHF. In DNA form, the CDR3 reads TGTGCCAGTAGCGATGTAGGGGCCGGCAATCAGCCCCAGCATTTT.

The chain has TRBV6-5 and TRBJ2-7; 10 positions match TRBD2. The V gene end was trimmed by 4 bases and the J gene end by 4 bases; junction bases not matched to a gene: 7. Germline CDR1 and CDR2: MNHEY and SVGAGI. CDR3 size: 15 residues. The CDR3 spells CASSSVAGGEYEQYF. The CDR3 DNA sequence: TGTGCCAGCAGTTCGGTAGCGGGAGGTGAGTACGAGCAGTACTTC.

Only one count was recorded for this clone. The chain carries TRBV19 and TRBJ1-1, with 7 bases identical to TRBD1. CDR1 LNHDA and CDR2 SQIVND come from the germline V gene (reference sequence). The CDR3 has 15 residues. V lost 7 bases, J lost 0 bases, and 8 bases stayed unmatched. The CDR3 loop reads CASKGTDNLNTEAFF. CDR3 coding DNA: TGTGCCAGTAAAGGGACAGACAACTTGAACACTGAAGCTTTCTTT.

The V and J genes are TRBV9 and TRBJ2-3; 8 nucleotides agree with TRBD2. The CDR3 covers 15 residues. The germline V gene encodes CDR1 SGDLS and CDR2 YYNGEE. The J segment lost 5 bases and the V segment lost 4 bases, leaving 9 bases of the junction unmatched. Here the CDR3 reads CASSFIGGALDTQYF. The CDR3 DNA reads TGTGCCAGCAGCTTCATCGGGGGGGCCTTAGATACGCAGTATTTT.

The chain carries TRBV9 and TRBJ2-5; TRBD1 aligns across 8 bases. This CDR3 has 14 amino acids. The V segment lost 4 bases and the J segment 2 bases; nucleotides outside the gene matches: 4. CDR1 is SGDLS, CDR2 YYNGEE, per germline. The CDR3 here is CASSSRTGQETQYF. The CDR3 DNA reads TGTGCCAGCAGCTCCAGGACAGGGCAAGAGACCCAGTACTTC.

Points on this clone: At one end, the junction sequence differs from germline, possibly due to a read error. This rearrangement joins TRBV11-2 to TRBJ1-4, with 9 bases lining up with TRBD1. There are 13 residues in the CDR3. The germline V gene has CDR1 SGHAT and CDR2 FQNNGV. The chain's CDR3 is CASSLEARTGEVF. Written as DNA, the CDR3 is TGTGCCAGCAGCTTAGAGGCGAGGACAGGGGAGGTTTTT.